This entry concerns a single T cell receptor beta chain. The antigen is unknown. The data stem from a study of CD8+ T cells in alopecia areata. About the study: Tofacitinib ran for 6 to 18 months before 6 months off drug.

RNA extraction and reverse transcription yielded cDNA as sequencing template. TCRdb keeps only in-frame clones here, not all; method: immunoSEQ multiplex PCR. The top ten clones hold approximately 1.3% of a sample with about 190,000 clones, around three fifths of them seen once. Per germline, CDR1 SGHNT and CDR2 YYREEE (reference sequence). This CDR3 has 13 residues. V was pared by 0 bases and J by 7 bases, with 7 bases between. Described treatment: oral pan-JAK inhibitor, 5-10 mg twice daily. The study team obtained lesional scalp punch biopsies and peripheral blood from alopecia areata patients. Study-level points and caveats: Researchers say the link of baseline CD8+ expansion to response remains uncertain, with one nonresponder.

The clonotype originates from a human donor with alopecia areata. This specimen was CD4+ T cells sorted from blood, taken around week 50, from a patient treated with tofacitinib. The chain carries TRBV5-4 and TRBJ1-4; D is uncertain. The DNA for the CDR3 is TGTGCCAGCAGCTTGGAGGTGGCTGAAAAACTGTTTTTT. It specifies CASSLEVAEKLFF.